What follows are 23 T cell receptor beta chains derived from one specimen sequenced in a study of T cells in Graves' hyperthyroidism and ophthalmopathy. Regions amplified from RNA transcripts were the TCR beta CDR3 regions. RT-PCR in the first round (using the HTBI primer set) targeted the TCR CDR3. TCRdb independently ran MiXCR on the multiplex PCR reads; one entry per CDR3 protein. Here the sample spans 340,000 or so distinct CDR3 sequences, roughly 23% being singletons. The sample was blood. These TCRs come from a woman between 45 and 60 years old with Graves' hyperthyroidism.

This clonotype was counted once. In DNA, the CDR3 is TGTGCCAGCAGCCAACGGTATACCGGGGAGCTGTTTTTT. Protein: CASSQRYTGELFF. This chain uses TRBV14 with TRBJ2-2; D call uncertain. With 2 bases removed from V and 5 bases from J, the gap between germline ends came to 6 bases. CDR3 size: 13 residues. Germline-derived CDR1 and CDR2 are SGHDN and FVKESK. Full variable domain (outside the CDR3, taken from reference TRBV14 and TRBJ2-2): EAGVTQFPSHSVIEKGQTVTLRCDPISGHDNLYWYRRVMGKEIKFLLHFVKESKQDESGMPNNRFLAERTGGTYSTLKVQPAELEDSGVYFCASSQRYTGELFFGEGSRLTVL.

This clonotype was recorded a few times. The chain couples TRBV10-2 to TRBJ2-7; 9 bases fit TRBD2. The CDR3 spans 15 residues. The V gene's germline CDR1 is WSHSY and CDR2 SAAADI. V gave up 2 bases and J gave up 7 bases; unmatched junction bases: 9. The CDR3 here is CASSEATSGFGEQYF. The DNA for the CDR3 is TGCGCCAGCAGTGAGGCGACTAGCGGTTTCGGAGAGCAGTACTTC.

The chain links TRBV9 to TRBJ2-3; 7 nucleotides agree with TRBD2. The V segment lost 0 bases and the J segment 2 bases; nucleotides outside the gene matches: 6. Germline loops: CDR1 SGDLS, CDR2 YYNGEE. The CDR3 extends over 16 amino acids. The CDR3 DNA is TGTGCCAGCAGCGTAGGGGTTAGCGGGCCCACAGATACGCAGTATTTT. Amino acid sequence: CASSVGVSGPTDTQYF.

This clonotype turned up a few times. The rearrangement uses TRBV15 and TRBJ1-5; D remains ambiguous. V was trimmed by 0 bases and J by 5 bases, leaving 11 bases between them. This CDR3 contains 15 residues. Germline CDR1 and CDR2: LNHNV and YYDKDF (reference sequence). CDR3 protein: CATSRDGNPDQPQHF. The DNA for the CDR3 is TGTGCCACCAGCAGAGATGGCAACCCGGATCAGCCCCAGCATTTT.

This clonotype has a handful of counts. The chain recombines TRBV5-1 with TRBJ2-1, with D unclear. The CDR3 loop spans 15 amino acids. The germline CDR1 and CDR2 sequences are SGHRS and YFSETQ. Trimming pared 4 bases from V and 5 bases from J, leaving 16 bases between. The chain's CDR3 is CASSQPTVINNEQFF. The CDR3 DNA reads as TGCGCCAGCAGCCAGCCTACCGTTATTAACAATGAGCAGTTCTTC.

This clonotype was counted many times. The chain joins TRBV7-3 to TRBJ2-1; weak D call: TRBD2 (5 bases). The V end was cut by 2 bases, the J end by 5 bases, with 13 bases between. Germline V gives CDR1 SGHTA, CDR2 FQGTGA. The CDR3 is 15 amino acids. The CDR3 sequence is CASSLYGMTNNEQFF. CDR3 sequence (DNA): TGTGCCAGCAGCTTATACGGGATGACAAACAATGAGCAGTTCTTC.

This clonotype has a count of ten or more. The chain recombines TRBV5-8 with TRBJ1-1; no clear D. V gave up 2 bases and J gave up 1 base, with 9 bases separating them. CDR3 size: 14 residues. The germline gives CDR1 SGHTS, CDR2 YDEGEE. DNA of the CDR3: TGTGCCAGCAGCTTAAGTCAGCCGAACACTGAAGCTTTCTTT. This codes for CASSLSQPNTEAFF.

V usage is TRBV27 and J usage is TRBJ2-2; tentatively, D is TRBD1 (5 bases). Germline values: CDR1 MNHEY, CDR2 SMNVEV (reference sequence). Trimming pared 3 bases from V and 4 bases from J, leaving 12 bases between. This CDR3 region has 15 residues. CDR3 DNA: TGTGCCAGCAGTTTTGAGGACACAGGCACCGGGGAGCTGTTTTTT. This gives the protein CASSFEDTGTGELFF.

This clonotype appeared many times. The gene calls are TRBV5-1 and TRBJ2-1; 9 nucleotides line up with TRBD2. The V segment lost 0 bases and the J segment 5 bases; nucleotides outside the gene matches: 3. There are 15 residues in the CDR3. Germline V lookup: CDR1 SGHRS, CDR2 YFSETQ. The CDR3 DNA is TGCGCCAGCAGCTTGGGACTAGCGGTCAACAATGAGCAGTTCTTC. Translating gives CASSLGLAVNNEQFF. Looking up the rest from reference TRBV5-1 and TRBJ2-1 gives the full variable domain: KAGVTQTPRYLIKTRGQQVTLSCSPISGHRSVSWYQQTPGQGLQFLFEYFSETQRNKGNFPGRFSGRQFSNSRSEMNVSTLELGDSALYLCASSLGLAVNNEQFFGPGTRLTVL.

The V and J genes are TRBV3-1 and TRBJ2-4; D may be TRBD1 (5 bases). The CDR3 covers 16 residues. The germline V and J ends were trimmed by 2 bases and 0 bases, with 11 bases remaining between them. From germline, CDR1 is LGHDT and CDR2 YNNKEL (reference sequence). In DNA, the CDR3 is TGTGCCAGCAGCCAACATCCGACAGTAGCCAAAAACATTCAGTACTTC. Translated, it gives CASSQHPTVAKNIQYF.

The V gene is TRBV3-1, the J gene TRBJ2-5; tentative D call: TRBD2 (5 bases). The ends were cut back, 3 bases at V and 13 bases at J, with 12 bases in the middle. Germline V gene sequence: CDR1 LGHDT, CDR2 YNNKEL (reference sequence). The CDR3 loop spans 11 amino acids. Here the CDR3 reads CASSQGDYRYF. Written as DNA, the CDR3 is TGTGCCAGCAGCCAGGGTGACTACAGGTACTTC.

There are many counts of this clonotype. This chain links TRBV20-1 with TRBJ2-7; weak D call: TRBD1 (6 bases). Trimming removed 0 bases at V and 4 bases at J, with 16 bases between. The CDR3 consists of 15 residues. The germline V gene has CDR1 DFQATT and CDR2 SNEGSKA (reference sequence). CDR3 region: CSARELQGPSYEQYF. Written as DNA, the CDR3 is TGCAGTGCTAGAGAACTACAGGGTCCGTCATACGAGCAGTACTTC.

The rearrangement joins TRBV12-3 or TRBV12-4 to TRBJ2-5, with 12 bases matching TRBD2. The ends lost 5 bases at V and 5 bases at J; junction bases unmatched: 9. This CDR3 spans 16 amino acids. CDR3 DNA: TGTGCCAGCAGTCCCCGACTAGCGGGAGTTGGGGAGACCCAGTACTTC. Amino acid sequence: CASSPRLAGVGETQYF.

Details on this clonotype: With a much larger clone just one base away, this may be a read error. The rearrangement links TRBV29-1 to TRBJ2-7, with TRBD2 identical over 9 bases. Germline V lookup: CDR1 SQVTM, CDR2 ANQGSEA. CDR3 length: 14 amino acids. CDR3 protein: CSVGAGGRSYGQYF. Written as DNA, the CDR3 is TGCAGCGTTGGAGCGGGGGGCCGATCCTACGGGCAGTACTTC.

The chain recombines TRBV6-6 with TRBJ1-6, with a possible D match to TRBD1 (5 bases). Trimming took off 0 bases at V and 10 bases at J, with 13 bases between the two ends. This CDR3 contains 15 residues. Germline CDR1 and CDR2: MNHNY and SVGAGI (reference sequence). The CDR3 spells CASSYSGRADSPLHF. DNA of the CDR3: TGTGCCAGCAGTTACTCAGGCAGGGCGGACTCACCCCTCCACTTT.

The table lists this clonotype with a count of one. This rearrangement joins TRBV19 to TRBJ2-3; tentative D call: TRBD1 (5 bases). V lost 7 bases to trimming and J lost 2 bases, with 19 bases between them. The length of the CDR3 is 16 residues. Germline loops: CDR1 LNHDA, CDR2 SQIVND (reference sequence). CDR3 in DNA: TGTGCCAGTACTACGACGGTGGGGCCTCTCACAGATACGCAGTATTTT. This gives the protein CASTTTVGPLTDTQYF.

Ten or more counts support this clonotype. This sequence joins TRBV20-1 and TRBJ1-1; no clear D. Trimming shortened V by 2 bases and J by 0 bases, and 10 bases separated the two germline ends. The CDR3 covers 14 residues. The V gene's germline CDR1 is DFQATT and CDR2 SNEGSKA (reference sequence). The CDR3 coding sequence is TGCAGTGCTAGAAGGGCGGGCTTGAACACTGAAGCTTTCTTT. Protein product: CSARRAGLNTEAFF.

CDR3: CASKMGVNTEAFF. Here the CDR3 DNA reads TGTGCCAGCAAAATGGGAGTGAACACTGAAGCTTTCTTT. This sequence joins TRBV6-2 or TRBV6-3 and TRBJ1-1; D uncertain. Germline V gives CDR1 MNHEY, CDR2 SVGEGT. V lost 7 bases to trimming and J lost 0 bases, with 9 bases between them. The CDR3 covers 13 residues.

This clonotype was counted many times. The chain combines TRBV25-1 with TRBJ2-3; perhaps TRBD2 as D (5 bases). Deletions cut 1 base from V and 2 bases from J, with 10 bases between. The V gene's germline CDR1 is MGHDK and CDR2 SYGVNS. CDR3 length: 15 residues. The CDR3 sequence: CASSEFERTTDTQYF. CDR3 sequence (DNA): TGTGCCAGCAGTGAATTCGAGCGGACCACAGATACGCAGTATTTT.

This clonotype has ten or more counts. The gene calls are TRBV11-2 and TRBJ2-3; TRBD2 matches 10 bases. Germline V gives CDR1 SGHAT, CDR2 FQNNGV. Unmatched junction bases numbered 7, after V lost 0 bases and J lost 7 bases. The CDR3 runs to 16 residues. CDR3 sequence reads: CASSLDPGLALNTQYF. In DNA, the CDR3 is TGTGCCAGCAGCTTAGATCCGGGACTAGCGTTAAATACGCAGTATTTT.

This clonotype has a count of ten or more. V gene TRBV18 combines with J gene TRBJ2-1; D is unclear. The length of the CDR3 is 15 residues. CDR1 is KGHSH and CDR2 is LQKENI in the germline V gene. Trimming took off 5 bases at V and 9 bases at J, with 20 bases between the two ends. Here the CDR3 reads CASSTQESPNGEQFF. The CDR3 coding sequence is TGTGCCAGCTCAACCCAGGAATCTCCCAATGGTGAGCAGTTCTTC. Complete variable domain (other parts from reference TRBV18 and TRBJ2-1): NAGVMQNPRHLVRRRGQEARLRCSPMKGHSHVYWYRQLPEEGLKFMVYLQKENIIDESGMPKERFSAEFPKEGPSILRIQQVVRGDSAAYFCASSTQESPNGEQFFGPGTRLTVL.

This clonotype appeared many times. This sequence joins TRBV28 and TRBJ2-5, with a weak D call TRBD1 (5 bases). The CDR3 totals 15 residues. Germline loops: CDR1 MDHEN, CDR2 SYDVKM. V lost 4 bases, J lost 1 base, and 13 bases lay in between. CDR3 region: CASSSRQRLQETQYF. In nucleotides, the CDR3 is TGTGCCAGCAGTTCGCGACAGCGTCTCCAAGAGACCCAGTACTTC.

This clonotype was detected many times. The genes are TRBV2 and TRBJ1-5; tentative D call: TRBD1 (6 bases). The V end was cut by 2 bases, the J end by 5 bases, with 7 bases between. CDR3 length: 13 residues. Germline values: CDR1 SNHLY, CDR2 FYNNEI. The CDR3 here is CASSEYRDQPQHF. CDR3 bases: TGTGCCAGCAGTGAATACAGGGATCAGCCCCAGCATTTT. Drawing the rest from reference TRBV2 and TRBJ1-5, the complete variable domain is EPEVTQTPSHQVTQMGQEVILRCVPISNHLYFYWYRQILGQKVEFLVSFYNNEISEKSEIFDDQFSVERPDGSNFTLKIRSTKLEDSAMYFCASSEYRDQPQHFGDGTRLSIL.